The 20 T cell receptor beta chains presented below share a single source sample, sequenced in a study of T cell responses to AZD1222 COVID-19 vaccine. Some clones are missing from TCRdb's copy, which holds only in-frame ones; the method was immunoSEQ multiplex PCR. The sample shows around 88,000 clones, roughly 90% of them seen only once. Specimen: peripheral blood, collected on day 0 of AZD1222 vaccination. The source of these receptors is an adult in good health.

This rearrangement joins TRBV28 to TRBJ2-1; TRBD1 aligns across 9 bases. CDR1 is MDHEN and CDR2 is SYDVKM in the germline V gene. The CDR3 runs 13 residues. Trimming cost V 9 bases and J 5 bases; bases outside gene matches: 5. CDR3 loop: CASDRGNDNEQFF. The CDR3 bases are TGTGCCAGTGACAGGGGGAACGACAATGAGCAGTTCTTC.

This clone was picked up one time. This chain uses TRBV29-1 with TRBJ2-7, with 9 bases lining up with TRBD1. Germline V gene sequence: CDR1 SQVTM, CDR2 ANQGSEA. The CDR3 loop spans 15 amino acids. V shed 4 bases, J shed 4 bases, and the junction held 11 bases outside the gene matches. The CDR3 loop reads CSVVGGTGKIYEQYF. CDR3 coding DNA: TGCAGCGTTGTCGGCGGGACAGGGAAAATTTACGAGCAGTACTTC.

V and J are TRBV5-1 and TRBJ2-7; D is unclear. The V gene lost 0 bases and the J gene lost 2 bases, with 9 bases spanning the gap. The germline gives CDR1 SGHRS, CDR2 YFSETQ. This CDR3 has 14 amino acids. The CDR3 sequence: CASSLEVIPYEQYF. DNA of the CDR3: TGCGCCAGCAGCTTGGAGGTCATACCCTACGAGCAGTACTTC.

The genes are TRBV27 and TRBJ2-4, with D uncertain. The V gene's germline CDR1 is MNHEY and CDR2 SMNVEV (reference sequence). V lost 2 bases, J lost 1 base, and 3 bases lay in between. CDR3 size: 13 residues. Written as DNA, the CDR3 is TGTGCCAGCAGTTTAGCGGCCAAAAACATTCAGTACTTC. This translates into CASSLAAKNIQYF.

The V call is TRBV28, the J call TRBJ2-4; 8 bases are a match to TRBD2. J lost 1 base, V lost 7 bases, and 9 bases had no gene match. The CDR3 sequence is 16 residues long. Per germline, CDR1 MDHEN and CDR2 SYDVKM. This CDR3 reads CASTSSGSLAKNIQYF. The CDR3 DNA reads TGTGCCAGCACCTCCAGCGGGAGTCTTGCCAAAAACATTCAGTACTTC.

The chain is built from TRBV6-2 or TRBV6-3 and TRBJ2-7, with D possibly matching TRBD2 (5 bases). CDR1 is MNHEY, CDR2 SVGEGT, per germline. This CDR3 is built from 16 residues. Trimming shortened V by 6 bases and J by 3 bases, and 21 bases separated the two germline ends. The CDR3 bases are TGTGCCAGCAGCCGACCTCACCCTGGACTGTACTACGAGCAGTACTTC. Its translation: CASSRPHPGLYYEQYF.

This CDR3 is CAGGGTNSYEQYF. In nucleotides, the CDR3 is TGTGCCGGCGGCGGGACTAACTCCTACGAGCAGTACTTC. The V gene is TRBV6-5, the J gene TRBJ2-7; TRBD2 agrees at 7 bases. With V trimmed by 11 bases and J by 0 bases, 7 bases remained unmatched. CDR1 and CDR2 (germline): MNHEY, SVGAGI. CDR3 length: 13 residues.

The chain combines TRBV15 with TRBJ2-7; 8 nucleotides line up with TRBD2. The CDR3 sequence is 16 residues long. The V and J ends lost 0 bases and 5 bases, in that order; junction bases with no gene match: 9. Germline CDR1 LNHNV, CDR2 YYDKDF (reference sequence). For the CDR3, the DNA is TGTGCCACCAGCAGAGACCTTCCGGGAGGGCTGAACGAGCAGTACTTC. It yields the protein CATSRDLPGGLNEQYF.

This clone has a handful of counts. The V call is TRBV3-1 (or the pseudogene TRBV3-2), the J call TRBJ2-3; D is unresolved. The V gene lost 0 bases and the J gene lost 7 bases, with 5 bases spanning the gap. This CDR3 spans 12 amino acids. Germline V gives CDR1 LGHDT, CDR2 YNNKEL (reference sequence). Written as DNA, the CDR3 is TGTGCCAGCAGCCAAGACTGGTATACGCAGTATTTT. Protein product: CASSQDWYTQYF.

A remark on this clone: One end of the junction varies from germline; a read error may be responsible. The chain is built from TRBV2 and TRBJ2-7; TRBD1 is a possible D gene (5 bases). This CDR3 has 12 amino acids. Germline CDR1 reads SNHLY; CDR2 reads FYNNEI. This CDR3 reads CASSGAGWTPNF. CDR3 in DNA: TGTGCCAGCAGTGGGGCCGGGTGGACACCAAACTTC.

The V and J genes are TRBV6-5 and TRBJ1-1; 7 bases fit TRBD1. The germline CDR1 and CDR2 sequences are MNHEY and SVGAGI. Unmatched junction bases numbered 3, after V lost 2 bases and J lost 0 bases. The CDR3 has 15 residues. The CDR3 region is CASSYHGTVNTEAFF. Here the CDR3 DNA reads TGTGCCAGCAGTTACCACGGGACAGTGAACACTGAAGCTTTCTTT.

This chain connects TRBV28 to TRBJ1-3, with D possibly TRBD1 on 6 matching bases. Per the germline V gene, CDR1 is MDHEN and CDR2 is SYDVKM. This CDR3 is 14 amino acids long. V gave up 6 bases and J gave up 0 bases, with 9 bases separating them. The CDR3 DNA sequence: TGTGCCAGCAGCCACAGGGCCTCTGGAAACACCATATATTTT. Translation gives CASSHRASGNTIYF.

The chain joins TRBV28 to TRBJ2-1, with 9 positions matching TRBD2. CDR3 length: 16 amino acids. Germline V CDR1 and CDR2: MDHEN, SYDVKM. V was pared by 2 bases and J by 3 bases, with 5 bases of the junction left unmatched. The CDR3, as DNA: TGTGCCAGCAGTTTAGGGCGGGGGGGAAGCTACAATGAGCAGTTCTTC. Translating gives CASSLGRGGSYNEQFF.

The rearrangement links TRBV28 to TRBJ1-1, with a tentative D call TRBD1 (5 bases). Trimming left V 2 bases short and J 13 bases short, with 20 bases between. CDR3 length: 14 residues. Germline values: CDR1 MDHEN, CDR2 SYDVKM. The CDR3 region has the DNA TGTGCCAGCAGTTTAAAGGGATCCGGGACCGAGAATTTCTTT. The encoded protein is CASSLKGSGTENFF. The full variable domain, completed using reference TRBV28 and TRBJ1-1, is DVKVTQSSRYLVKRTGEKVFLECVQDMDHENMFWYRQDPGLGLRLIYFSYDVKMKEKGDIPEGYSVSREKKERFSLILESASTNQTSMYLCASSLKGSGTENFFGQGTRLTVV.

The chain combines TRBV9 with TRBJ2-1, with TRBD2 matching 8 bases. V gave up 4 bases and J gave up 9 bases; unmatched junction bases: 18. This CDR3 has 17 amino acids. Germline CDR1 and CDR2: SGDLS and YYNGEE. Here the CDR3 DNA reads TGTGCCAGCAGCCTTAGTCTCTCCCGGGAGGGCCGGGTTGAGCAGTTCTTC. This sequence encodes CASSLSLSREGRVEQFF.

V is TRBV18 and J is TRBJ2-3; 10 bases align to TRBD1. V shed 3 bases and J 3 bases; nucleotides not matched to a gene: 6. Germline CDR1 and CDR2: KGHSH and LQKENI. The CDR3 extends over 16 amino acids. For the CDR3, the DNA is TGTGCCAGCTCACCCTGGGACAGGGGATGGACAGATACGCAGTATTTT. This translates into CASSPWDRGWTDTQYF. The entire variable domain, with the rest obtained from reference TRBV18 and TRBJ2-3, is as follows: NAGVMQNPRHLVRRRGQEARLRCSPMKGHSHVYWYRQLPEEGLKFMVYLQKENIIDESGMPKERFSAEFPKEGPSILRIQQVVRGDSAAYFCASSPWDRGWTDTQYFGPGTRLTVL.

This rearrangement joins TRBV5-6 to TRBJ2-4; TRBD2 matches at 7 bases. Germline V lookup: CDR1 SGHDT, CDR2 YYEEEE. V lost 4 bases, J lost 6 bases, and 7 bases stayed unmatched. The CDR3 has 14 residues. CDR3 in amino acids: CASSMGLPGNIQYF. The DNA for the CDR3 is TGTGCCAGCAGCATGGGACTACCTGGAAACATTCAGTACTTC.

The V and J genes are TRBV5-1 and TRBJ2-4; no definite D call. V lost 0 bases, J lost 1 base, and 14 bases lay in between. Germline CDR1 SGHRS, CDR2 YFSETQ. The CDR3 consists of 17 residues. The CDR3 bases are TGCGCCAGCAGCTTGGCGGTCGGTAACACGGCCAAAAACATTCAGTACTTC. Protein product: CASSLAVGNTAKNIQYF. Based on the CDR3 plus reference TRBV5-1 and TRBJ2-4, the full variable domain is KAGVTQTPRYLIKTRGQQVTLSCSPISGHRSVSWYQQTPGQGLQFLFEYFSETQRNKGNFPGRFSGRQFSNSRSEMNVSTLELGDSALYLCASSLAVGNTAKNIQYFGAGTRLSVL.

V gene TRBV7-2 combines with J gene TRBJ2-7; D may be TRBD1 or TRBD2 (5 bases each). The CDR3 sequence is 15 residues long. V dropped 5 bases and J dropped 0 bases, with 14 bases sitting between them. The germline V gene encodes CDR1 SGHTA and CDR2 FQGNSA. The CDR3 sequence: CASSPWGTSSYEQYF. In DNA, the CDR3 is TGTGCCAGCAGCCCATGGGGGACGAGCTCCTACGAGCAGTACTTC.

This chain connects TRBV29-1 to TRBJ1-2, with TRBD1 matching 7 bases. Germline V gene sequence: CDR1 SQVTM, CDR2 ANQGSEA. The CDR3 has 12 residues. The ends lost 3 bases at V and 9 bases at J; junction bases unmatched: 7. CDR3 amino acids: CSVEGTAGRYTF. Here the CDR3 DNA reads TGCAGCGTTGAGGGGACAGCCGGCCGCTACACCTTC. Full variable domain (outside the CDR3, taken from reference TRBV29-1 and TRBJ1-2): SAVISQKPSRDICQRGTSLTIQCQVDSQVTMMFWYRQQPGQSLTLIATANQGSEATYESGFVIDKFPISRPNLTFSTLTVSNMSPEDSSIYLCSVEGTAGRYTFGSGTRLTVV.